A single sample is the source of the 18 T cell receptor beta chains below, sequenced in a study of blood T cell repertoires in COVID-19. The protocol was immunoSEQ multiplex PCR, while the TCRdb copy is restricted to in-frame clones and leaves out a portion. The table shows about 190,000 clones, with over 75% occurring only once. The sequencing input was peripheral blood. The receptors were sampled from a woman aged 45 to 65 with acute or convalescent COVID-19.

V usage is TRBV28 and J usage is TRBJ2-5; 7 bases are a match to TRBD2. Unmatched junction bases numbered 8, after V lost 2 bases and J lost 5 bases. The length of the CDR3 is 15 residues. The germline CDR1 and CDR2 sequences are MDHEN and SYDVKM. The CDR3 DNA sequence: TGTGCCAGCAGTTTACCCGGGAGGTCATACGAGACCCAGTACTTC. Translating it yields CASSLPGRSYETQYF.

The sample holds a few counts of this clone. The chain employs TRBV28 and TRBJ2-5; 7 bases line up with TRBD2. Germline V CDR1 and CDR2: MDHEN, SYDVKM. V dropped 2 bases and J dropped 7; count of bases not matched to a gene: 7. The CDR3 length is 14 residues. CDR3 coding DNA: TGTGCCAGCAGTTTAGGAGGGACGGGGGGGACCCAGTACTTC. It is translated as CASSLGGTGGTQYF.

The chain is built from TRBV19 and TRBJ1-5, with 8 nucleotides matching TRBD1. The CDR3 runs to 13 residues. Trimming took 6 bases from V and 6 from J; bases not matched to a gene: 4. CDR1 is LNHDA, CDR2 SQIVND, per germline (reference sequence). CDR3 residues: CASRTGGSQPQHF. The CDR3 nucleotides read TGTGCCAGTAGAACAGGGGGAAGTCAGCCCCAGCATTTT.

The V call is TRBV20-1, the J call TRBJ2-7; D unclear. Trimming left V 3 bases short and J 3 bases short, with 6 bases between. CDR1 and CDR2 (germline): DFQATT, SNEGSKA (reference sequence). The CDR3 runs to 11 residues. CDR3 nucleotides: TGCAGTGCTAGGCCGGGCTACGAGCAGTACTTC. Protein sequence: CSARPGYEQYF.

The rearrangement links TRBV3-1 (or the pseudogene TRBV3-2) to TRBJ2-1; no definite D call. V lost 0 bases, J lost 5 bases, and 14 bases lay in between. The germline V gene encodes CDR1 LGHDT and CDR2 YNNKEL (reference sequence). This CDR3 comprises 16 residues. The CDR3 coding sequence is TGTGCCAGCAGCCAAGAAAAACGGGTAGTCAACAATGAGCAGTTCTTC. Translating gives CASSQEKRVVNNEQFF.

The V call is TRBV19, the J call TRBJ1-1, with D possibly TRBD1 on 5 matching bases. Germline V gene lookup returns CDR1 LNHDA and CDR2 SQIVND (reference sequence). The V gene lost 1 base and the J gene lost 5 bases, with 11 bases spanning the gap. The CDR3 has 14 amino acids. The CDR3 here is CASSIVRGRTEAFF. The CDR3 bases are TGTGCCAGTAGTATAGTTCGGGGGAGAACTGAAGCTTTCTTT. Full variable domain (missing parts from reference TRBV19 and TRBJ1-1): DGGITQSPKYLFRKEGQNVTLSCEQNLNHDAMYWYRQDPGQGLRLIYYSQIVNDFQKGDIAEGYSVSREKKESFPLTVTSAQKNPTAFYLCASSIVRGRTEAFFGQGTRLTVV.

The gene calls are TRBV2 and TRBJ1-1, with TRBD1 matching 9 bases. Trimming took 7 bases from V and 1 from J; bases not matched to a gene: 4. The V gene's germline CDR1 is SNHLY and CDR2 FYNNEI. This CDR3 spans 14 amino acids. CDR3 nucleotides: TGTGCCAGCAAAAGGGGACAGGGGAACACTGAAGCTTTCTTT. Its translation is CASKRGQGNTEAFF.

Here the CDR3 reads CSAGRVNTEAFF. In DNA, the CDR3 is TGCAGCGCGGGACGGGTGAACACTGAAGCTTTCTTT. The V call is TRBV29-1, the J call TRBJ1-1; a possible D gene is TRBD1 (5 bases). V was cut by 7 bases and J by 0 bases, with 9 bases left in between. The CDR3 contains 12 residues. Germline CDR1 SQVTM, CDR2 ANQGSEA.

In its sample, this clone was seen once. V usage is TRBV4-3 and J usage is TRBJ1-1; the D gene is possibly TRBD1 (6 bases). Trimming stripped 0 bases from V and 3 bases from J, with 17 bases between. Germline CDR1 LGHNA, CDR2 YSLEER. The CDR3 has 17 amino acids. The CDR3 DNA is TGCGCCAGCAGCCAAGATAGGTGGAGGACAGAGTACACTGAAGCTTTCTTT. Translating gives CASSQDRWRTEYTEAFF.

The gene calls are TRBV27 and TRBJ1-1; D unresolved. V shed 0 bases and J shed 8 bases, with 10 bases lying between them. The germline CDR1 and CDR2 sequences are MNHEY and SMNVEV (reference sequence). The CDR3 is 13 residues long. The CDR3 reads CASSLSFYTEAFF. CDR3 DNA: TGTGCCAGCAGTTTATCATTCTATACGGAAGCTTTCTTT.

Many counts were recorded for this clone. The rearrangement uses TRBV6-2 or TRBV6-3 and TRBJ2-5; 8 bases fit TRBD2. The CDR3 loop spans 15 amino acids. CDR1 and CDR2 from the germline V gene are MNHEY and SVGEGT. V dropped 0 bases and J dropped 5; count of bases not matched to a gene: 5. CDR3 residues: CASSYSAGVGETQYF. The DNA for the CDR3 is TGTGCCAGCAGTTACTCAGCGGGAGTGGGGGAGACCCAGTACTTC.

This chain links TRBV12-3 or TRBV12-4 with TRBJ2-1; unclear D gene. The CDR3 is 13 amino acids. V was pared by 5 bases and J by 11 bases, with 16 bases between. CDR3 amino acids: CASSPGLDVKQFF. The CDR3 DNA follows: TGTGCCAGCAGTCCGGGTCTTGACGTAAAGCAGTTCTTC.

The chain joins TRBV28 to TRBJ2-7; 10 bases fit TRBD2. V shed 4 bases, J shed 6 bases, and the junction held 6 bases outside the gene matches. There are 14 residues in the CDR3. The germline V gene has CDR1 MDHEN and CDR2 SYDVKM. The CDR3 sequence: CASSSLAGVREQYF. The DNA of the CDR3 is TGTGCCAGCAGTTCCCTAGCGGGAGTGCGCGAGCAGTACTTC.

The rearrangement joins TRBV19 to TRBJ1-5; D perhaps matches TRBD1 (6 bases). Between the trimmed V and J ends, which lost 7 bases and 6 bases, there was a span of 19 bases. CDR3 length: 15 amino acids. Germline CDR1 is LNHDA and CDR2 is SQIVND (reference sequence). CDR3 nucleotides: TGTGCCAGTACCTCCCTTCGGGGGGGCCTTCAGCCCCAGCATTTT. This encodes CASTSLRGGLQPQHF.

As to this clone: This sample also contains other DNA sequences that code for the same CDR3. The chain joins TRBV18 to TRBJ1-1, with D tentatively TRBD1 (5 bases). Trimming removed 6 bases at V and 1 base at J, with 12 bases between. The CDR3 has 14 amino acids. From germline, CDR1 is KGHSH and CDR2 LQKENI. The CDR3 nucleotides read TGTGCCAGCTCGCCCGACAGAAAGAACACTGAAGCTTTCTTT. As protein: CASSPDRKNTEAFF.

This clone was detected only once. This sequence joins TRBV6-6 and TRBJ1-4; 8 bases map to TRBD1. This CDR3 is 14 amino acids long. With 6 bases clipped from V and 6 bases from J, the junction kept 6 bases outside the gene matches. CDR1 and CDR2 from the germline V gene are MNHNY and SVGAGI (reference sequence). CDR3 amino acids: CASRLTGVYEKLFF. The CDR3, as DNA: TGTGCCAGCAGGTTGACAGGGGTTTATGAAAAACTGTTTTTT.

The chain uses TRBV4-3 and TRBJ2-1, with 8 bases lining up with TRBD1. The CDR3 sequence is 16 residues long. The ends lost 0 bases at V and 4 bases at J; junction bases unmatched: 5. The germline V gene has CDR1 LGHNA and CDR2 YSLEER. For the CDR3, the DNA is TGCGCCAGCAGCCAAGATCCAGGGGGCGCGTACAATGAGCAGTTCTTC. It is translated as CASSQDPGGAYNEQFF.

This clone has only one observation. The genes are TRBV12-5 and TRBJ2-1; maybe TRBD2 (5 bases). This CDR3 spans 18 amino acids. V dropped 0 bases and J dropped 1 base, with 16 bases sitting between them. Germline loops: CDR1 LGHNT, CDR2 FRNRAP. The chain's CDR3 is CASGLVLAGMQSYNEQFF. DNA for the CDR3: TGTGCTAGTGGTTTGGTATTGGCGGGTATGCAATCCTACAATGAGCAGTTCTTC.